Sequencing of this T cell receptor beta chain was carried out in a study of T cell repertoires in cytomegalovirus infection. The wider study: Recently identified HLA-C-restricted CMV epitopes and well-studied HLA-B-restricted CMV epitopes were used by the study. Based on public TCR beta signatures, there were indications of CMV infection and of a matching HLA type.

Study-wide results and caveats: Accumulated public TCR beta family frequency recognized individuals carrying CMV together with the relevant HLA. Across the ex vivo response, the dominant clonotypes were HLA-C-restricted CMV-specific TCR beta clonotypes.

This clonotype was picked up a small number of times. What it binds is unknown. TCRdb reprocessed the reads with MiXCR, giving one entry per CDR3 protein. The table lists around 770,000 distinct CDR3 sequences, about 29% of them singletons, with under 15% in the top ten. The ends lost 4 bases at V and 5 bases at J; junction bases unmatched: 1. Germline values: CDR1 MNHEY, CDR2 SVGEGT. CDR3 size: 14 residues. V is TRBV6-2 or TRBV6-3 and J is TRBJ2-1; 11 bases line up with TRBD2. This receptor was obtained from a human donor in good health (CMV status not recorded). Some clones in this sample may be carry-over from other donors' samples. The material was cultured CD8+ T cells from PBMCs, obtained from culture after CMV antigen stimulation. CDR3: CASSSLAGDNEQFF. The CDR3 DNA follows: TGTGCCAGCAGTTCACTAGCGGGGGACAATGAGCAGTTCTTC.